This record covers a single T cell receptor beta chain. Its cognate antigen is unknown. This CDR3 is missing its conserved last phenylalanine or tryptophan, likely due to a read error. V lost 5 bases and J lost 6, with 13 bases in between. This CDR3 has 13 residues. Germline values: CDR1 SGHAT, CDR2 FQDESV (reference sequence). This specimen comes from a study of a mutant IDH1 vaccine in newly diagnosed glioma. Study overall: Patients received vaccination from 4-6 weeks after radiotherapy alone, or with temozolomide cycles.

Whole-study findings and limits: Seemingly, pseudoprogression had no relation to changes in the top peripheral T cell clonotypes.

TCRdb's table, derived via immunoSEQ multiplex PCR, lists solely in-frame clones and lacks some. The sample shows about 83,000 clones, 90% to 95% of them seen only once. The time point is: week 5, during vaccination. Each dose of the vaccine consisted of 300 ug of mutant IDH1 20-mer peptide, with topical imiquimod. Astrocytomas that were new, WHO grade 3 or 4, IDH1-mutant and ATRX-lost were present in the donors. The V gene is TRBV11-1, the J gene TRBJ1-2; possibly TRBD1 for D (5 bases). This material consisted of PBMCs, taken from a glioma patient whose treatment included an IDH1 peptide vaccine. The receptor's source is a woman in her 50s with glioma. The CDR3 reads CASSPGLGDGYTL. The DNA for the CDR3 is TGTGCCAGCAGCCCCGGGCTGGGGGATGGCTACACCCTC.